This T cell receptor (beta chain) is from a study of blood T cell repertoires in COVID-19. Study overall: Collection of acute and convalescent COVID-19 samples took place in the United States, Italy and Spain. Nucleic acid was either cDNA or gDNA, and it came from T cells, B-cell-depleted T cells, or PBMCs.

Trimming shortened V by 4 bases and J by 8 bases, and 23 bases separated the two germline ends. CDR1 is MGHRA and CDR2 is YSYEKL in the germline V gene. CDR3 size: 16 residues. Seattle's cohort entered during active infection and was followed longitudinally. In the source study's methods: How many nucleated cells were present was estimated from reference gene primer amplification. Clones were read by immunoSEQ multiplex PCR, and TCRdb kept only the in-frame ones, dropping some. V and J calls and clone size are given by that table; D and trimming were obtained from the DNA. Of about 530,000 clones in the sample, about 88% are singletons; the top ten hold roughly 8%.

V and J are TRBV4-1 and TRBJ1-2; unclear D gene. The sequencing sample was made of peripheral blood. The origin of this receptor is a woman between 45 and 65 years old with COVID-19, enrolled during active disease. CDR3 residues: CASSLLPLTGKRGYTF. The CDR3 DNA reads as TGCGCCAGCAGCCTCTTACCACTTACCGGGAAAAGGGGCTACACCTTC.